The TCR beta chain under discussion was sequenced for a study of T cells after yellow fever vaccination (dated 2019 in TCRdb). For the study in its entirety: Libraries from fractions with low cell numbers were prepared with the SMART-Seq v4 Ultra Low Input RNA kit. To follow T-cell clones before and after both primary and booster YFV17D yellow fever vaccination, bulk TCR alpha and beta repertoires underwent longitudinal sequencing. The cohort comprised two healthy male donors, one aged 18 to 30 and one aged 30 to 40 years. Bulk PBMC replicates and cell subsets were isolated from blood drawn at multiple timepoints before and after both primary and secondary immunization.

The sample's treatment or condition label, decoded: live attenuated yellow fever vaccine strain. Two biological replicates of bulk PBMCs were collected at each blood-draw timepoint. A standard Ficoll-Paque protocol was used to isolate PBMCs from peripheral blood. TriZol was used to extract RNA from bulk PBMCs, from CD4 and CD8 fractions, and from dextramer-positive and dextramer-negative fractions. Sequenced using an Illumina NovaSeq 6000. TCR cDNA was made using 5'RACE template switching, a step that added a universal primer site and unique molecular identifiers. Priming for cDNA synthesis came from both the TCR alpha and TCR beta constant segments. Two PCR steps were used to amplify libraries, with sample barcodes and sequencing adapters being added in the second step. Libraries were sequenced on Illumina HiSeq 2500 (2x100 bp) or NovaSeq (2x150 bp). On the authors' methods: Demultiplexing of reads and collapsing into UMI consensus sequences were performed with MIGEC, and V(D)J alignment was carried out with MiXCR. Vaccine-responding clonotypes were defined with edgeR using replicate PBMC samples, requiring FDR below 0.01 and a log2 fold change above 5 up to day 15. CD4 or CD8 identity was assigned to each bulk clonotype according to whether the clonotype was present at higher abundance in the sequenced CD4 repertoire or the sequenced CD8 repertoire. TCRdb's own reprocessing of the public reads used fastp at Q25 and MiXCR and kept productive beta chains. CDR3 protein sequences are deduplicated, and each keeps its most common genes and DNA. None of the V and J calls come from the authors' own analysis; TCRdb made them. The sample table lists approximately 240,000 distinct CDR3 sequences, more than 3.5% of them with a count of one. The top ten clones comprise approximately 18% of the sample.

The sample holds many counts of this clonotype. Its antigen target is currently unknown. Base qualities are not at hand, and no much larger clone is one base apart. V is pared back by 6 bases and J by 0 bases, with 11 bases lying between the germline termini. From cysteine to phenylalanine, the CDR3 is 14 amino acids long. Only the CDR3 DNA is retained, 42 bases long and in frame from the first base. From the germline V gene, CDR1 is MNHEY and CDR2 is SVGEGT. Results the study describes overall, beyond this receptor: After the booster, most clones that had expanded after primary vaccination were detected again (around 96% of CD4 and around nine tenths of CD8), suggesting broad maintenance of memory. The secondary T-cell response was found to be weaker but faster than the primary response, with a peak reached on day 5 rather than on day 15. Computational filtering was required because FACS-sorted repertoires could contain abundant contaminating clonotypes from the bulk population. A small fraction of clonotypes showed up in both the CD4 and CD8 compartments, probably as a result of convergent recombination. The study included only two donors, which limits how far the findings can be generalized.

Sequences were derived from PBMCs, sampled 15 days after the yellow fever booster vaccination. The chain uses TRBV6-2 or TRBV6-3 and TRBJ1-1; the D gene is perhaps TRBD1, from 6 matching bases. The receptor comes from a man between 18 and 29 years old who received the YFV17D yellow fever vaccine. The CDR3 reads CASRLTGMNTEAFF. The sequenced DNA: TGTGCCAGCAGATTAACAGGGATGAACACTGAAGCTTTCTTT.